The 20 T cell receptor beta chains listed next were all sequenced from one sample in a study of blood T cell repertoires in COVID-19. The protocol was immunoSEQ multiplex PCR, while the TCRdb copy is restricted to in-frame clones and leaves out a portion. The sample shows a few hundred thousand clones, 75% to 85% of them seen only once. The sequencing input was peripheral blood. These receptors all stem from a human donor in a cohort sampled during active COVID-19.

This clone turned up a few times. The chain has TRBV5-5 and TRBJ2-7; tentative D call: TRBD1 (6 bases). Germline loops: CDR1 SGHKS, CDR2 YYEKEE (reference sequence). The CDR3 runs 14 residues. Trimming left V 5 bases short and J 4 bases short, with 16 bases between. The CDR3 sequence is CASSHRDTGYEQYF. The CDR3 coding sequence is TGTGCCAGCAGTCACAGGGACACAGGATACGAGCAGTACTTC.

This sequence joins TRBV27 and TRBJ1-2, with TRBD1 identical over 8 bases. Germline trimming cut 5 bases from V and 6 bases from J; bases unmatched to any gene: 11. The germline V gene has CDR1 MNHEY and CDR2 SMNVEV (reference sequence). The CDR3 consists of 15 residues. The CDR3 loop is CASSPYPDRGNGYTF. CDR3 nucleotide sequence: TGTGCCAGCAGTCCCTACCCCGACAGGGGAAATGGCTACACCTTC.

The chain joins TRBV19 to TRBJ2-3; 8 bases are shared with TRBD2. J gave up 3 bases and V 6 bases, and 8 bases lay outside the gene matches. CDR3 size: 15 residues. CDR1 LNHDA and CDR2 SQIVND come from the germline V gene (reference sequence). The CDR3 spells CASRTRGGRTDTQYF. In DNA, the CDR3 is TGTGCCAGTAGGACGCGAGGCGGGAGGACAGATACGCAGTATTTT.

This clone showed up just once. The chain is built from TRBV5-6 and TRBJ2-7; no clear D. In germline, CDR1 is SGHDT, CDR2 YYEEEE. This CDR3 spans 14 amino acids. The V and J ends lost 0 bases and 3 bases respectively, with 10 bases between them. The CDR3 bases are TGTGCCAGCAGCTTGGTCGGTAGTGGCTACGAGCAGTACTTC. Its translation is CASSLVGSGYEQYF.

The chain recombines TRBV28 with TRBJ1-3; no definite D call. The CDR3 consists of 15 residues. Germline CDR1 is MDHEN and CDR2 is SYDVKM. Trimming cost V 6 bases and J 2 bases, with 14 bases left between them. CDR3 protein: CASRGDGVTGNTIYF. For the CDR3, the DNA is TGTGCCAGCAGGGGAGATGGAGTGACTGGAAACACCATATATTTT.

J is TRBJ1-1 and V is TRBV6-5; D is ambiguous. CDR1 MNHEY and CDR2 SVGAGI come from the germline V gene. V was shortened by 6 bases and J by 4 bases, with 18 bases between the two germline ends. This CDR3 comprises 15 residues. CDR3 sequence reads: CASSPRTYEFTEAFF. The CDR3 coding sequence is TGTGCCAGCAGCCCGAGGACTTATGAATTCACTGAAGCTTTCTTT.

The V and J genes are TRBV5-1 and TRBJ2-3, with 12 bases fitting TRBD2. This CDR3 has 17 residues. J was trimmed by 4 bases and V by 2 bases; bases with no gene match: 8. CDR1 is SGHRS, CDR2 YFSETQ, per germline. The chain's CDR3 is CASSFPLAGGLADTQYF. DNA for the CDR3: TGCGCCAGCAGCTTCCCCCTAGCGGGGGGGCTGGCAGATACGCAGTATTTT.

The chain joins TRBV6-2 or TRBV6-3 to TRBJ2-5, with 7 bases aligning to TRBD2. The CDR3 spans 15 residues. The trim removed 6 bases at V and 5 bases at J, leaving 12 bases unmatched. Germline CDR1 reads MNHEY; CDR2 reads SVGEGT. This CDR3 reads CASSDMTSPGETQYF. In DNA form, the CDR3 reads TGTGCCAGCAGCGATATGACTAGCCCCGGGGAGACCCAGTACTTC.

The rearrangement joins TRBV19 to TRBJ2-5; TRBD1 aligns across 7 bases. Germline V gene sequence: CDR1 LNHDA, CDR2 SQIVND (reference sequence). V shed 5 bases, J shed 4 bases, and the junction held 7 bases outside the gene matches. The CDR3 runs 14 residues. The CDR3 DNA sequence: TGTGCCAGTAGTTCAGACAGGGTGGGAGAGACCCAGTACTTC. This encodes CASSSDRVGETQYF.

The chain combines TRBV6-2 or TRBV6-3 with TRBJ2-4, with D unresolved. The CDR3 loop spans 14 amino acids. Germline V gene data show CDR1 as MNHEY and CDR2 as SVGEGT. The ends were cut back, 4 bases at V and 0 bases at J, with 7 bases in the middle. As DNA, the CDR3 is TGTGCCAGCAGTTCCCCCAGAGCCAAAAACATTCAGTACTTC. Encoded protein: CASSSPRAKNIQYF.

The chain is built from TRBV29-1 and TRBJ2-7; 8 positions agree with TRBD2. Germline V gene lookup returns CDR1 SQVTM and CDR2 ANQGSEA. This CDR3 is built from 13 residues. With V trimmed by 6 bases and J by 3 bases, 7 bases remained unmatched. The CDR3 DNA reads TGCAGCGTCGGGGGGGCGGCTAGCTACGAGCAGTACTTC. Translation gives CSVGGAASYEQYF.

The chain uses TRBV5-6 and TRBJ2-1; 8 nucleotides line up with TRBD2. Germline V lookup: CDR1 SGHDT, CDR2 YYEEEE. CDR3 size: 15 residues. J lost 2 bases, V lost 2 bases, and 3 bases had no gene match. CDR3 loop: CASSLYSGTYNEQFF. Here the CDR3 DNA reads TGTGCCAGCAGCTTATATAGCGGGACCTACAATGAGCAGTTCTTC. Full variable domain (rest looked up from reference TRBV5-6 and TRBJ2-1): DAGVTQSPTHLIKTRGQQVTLRCSPKSGHDTVSWYQQALGQGPQFIFQYYEEEERQRGNFPDRFSGHQFPNYSSELNVNALLLGDSALYLCASSLYSGTYNEQFFGPGTRLTVL.

The genes are TRBV28 and TRBJ1-1; D is perhaps TRBD1 (5 bases). This CDR3 is 13 amino acids long. The germline V gene encodes CDR1 MDHEN and CDR2 SYDVKM. The V and J ends lost 8 bases and 4 bases respectively, with 14 bases between them. CDR3 residues: CASVPAGGTEAFF. CDR3 nucleotide sequence: TGTGCCAGCGTCCCGGCGGGGGGCACTGAAGCTTTCTTT.

The chain uses TRBV24-1 and TRBJ2-7, with 10 bases identical to TRBD1. Germline CDR1 KGHDR, CDR2 SFDVKD. The CDR3 extends over 13 amino acids. Germline trimming cut 10 bases from V and 3 bases from J; bases unmatched to any gene: 5. CDR3 residues: CATSRDRGYEQYF. The CDR3 region has the DNA TGTGCCACGAGCCGGGACAGGGGCTACGAGCAGTACTTC.

The rearrangement links TRBV16 to TRBJ2-1; 7 positions agree with TRBD1. Germline V gene lookup returns CDR1 KGHSY and CDR2 FQNENV. This CDR3 contains 13 residues. V was clipped by 3 bases and J by 6 bases; unmatched bases: 2. CDR3 bases: TGTGCCAGCAGCCAGACAGGGTCCAATGAGCAGTTCTTC. Translated, it gives CASSQTGSNEQFF.

A single count supports this clone. This chain connects TRBV27 to TRBJ1-2; a weak D match, TRBD1 (6 bases). V was trimmed by 8 bases and J by 6 bases, leaving 16 bases between them. CDR1 and CDR2 from the germline V gene are MNHEY and SMNVEV (reference sequence). The CDR3 runs 13 residues. The CDR3 DNA reads TGTGCCAGCGCCTTAGCGGGGGCCAATGGCTACACCTTC. Translated, it gives CASALAGANGYTF.

The chain is built from TRBV2 and TRBJ1-2; TRBD1 aligns across 9 bases. The CDR3 covers 16 residues. The V gene's germline CDR1 is SNHLY and CDR2 FYNNEI. Germline trimming cut 4 bases from V and 0 bases from J; bases unmatched to any gene: 6. In DNA, the CDR3 is TGTGCCAGCAGTGTAATTGGGACAGGGTCTAACTATGGCTACACCTTC. It translates to CASSVIGTGSNYGYTF.

The chain is built from TRBV27 and TRBJ1-5, with 9 bases lining up with TRBD1. This CDR3 is built from 15 residues. Germline CDR1 and CDR2: MNHEY and SMNVEV (reference sequence). Losses at the gene ends were 3 bases for V and 4 bases for J; bases not matched to a gene: 4. CDR3 bases: TGTGCCAGCAGTTTCCCCGGGACAGGGAATCAGCCCCAGCATTTT. It encodes CASSFPGTGNQPQHF.

The chain links TRBV5-1 to TRBJ1-6; D is uncertain. Trimming removed 2 bases from V and 8 bases from J, with 14 bases in between. Germline CDR1 and CDR2: SGHRS and YFSETQ. CDR3 length: 15 amino acids. DNA for the CDR3: TGCGCCAGCAGCTTTTTTTCAGGTCTCGATTCACCCCTCCACTTT. Translated: CASSFFSGLDSPLHF.

This chain connects TRBV11-1 to TRBJ2-1; TRBD1 matches at 8 bases. The CDR3 has 15 residues. CDR1 SGHAT and CDR2 FQDESV come from the germline V gene (reference sequence). Losses at the gene ends were 6 bases for V and 7 bases for J; bases not matched to a gene: 11. The CDR3 DNA sequence: TGTGCCAGCAGTGGTCCGGGACAGGACTGGAATGAGCAGTTCTTC. Translation: CASSGPGQDWNEQFF.